The 22 T cell receptor beta chains below come from one sample, sequenced in a study of cytomegalovirus exposure and HLA in healthy donors. In the PCR, 60 Vbeta and 13 Jbeta primers were used. Method: immunoSEQ multiplex PCR; TCRdb's copy keeps in-frame clones and lacks some. There are 150,000 to 200,000 clones in the sample; around 81% occur only once, and around 2% lies in the top ten. The source material was PBMCs. Receptors were obtained from a woman aged 18-29 years in good health and CMV-seropositive.

J is TRBJ1-5 and V is TRBV27, with 7 bases identical to TRBD1. The length of the CDR3 is 15 residues. Germline CDR1 and CDR2: MNHEY and SMNVEV (reference sequence). V trimming: 4 bases; J trimming: 6 bases; junction bases outside the gene matches: 9. CDR3 nucleotide sequence: TGTGCCAGCAGTTCCGACAGGGCCCAGCGTCAGCCCCAGCATTTT. The encoded protein is CASSSDRAQRQPQHF.

This clone was picked up one time. The chain combines TRBV27 with TRBJ2-7; 8 nucleotides match TRBD1. CDR1 and CDR2 (germline): MNHEY, SMNVEV (reference sequence). Unmatched junction bases numbered 8, after V lost 3 bases and J lost 4 bases. There are 15 residues in the CDR3. CDR3 protein: CASSFAGQVIYEQYF. The CDR3 nucleotides read TGTGCCAGCAGTTTTGCGGGACAGGTAATATACGAGCAGTACTTC.

Note on this clone: An end of the junction differs from the germline gene, which may be a read error. V usage is TRBV7-7 and J usage is TRBJ2-2; no definite D call. This CDR3 has 14 amino acids. Germline lookup yields CDR1 SSHAT and CDR2 FNYEAQ (reference sequence). Here the CDR3 DNA reads TGTGCTAGCAGCTTAGTAGTCCACACCGGGGAGCTGTTTTTT. Its translation: CASSLVVHTGELFF.

The sample holds one count of this clone. This chain links TRBV30 with TRBJ1-4; D is unclear. The CDR3 totals 13 residues. The V gene lost 3 bases and the J gene lost 8 bases, with 13 bases spanning the gap. Germline V gene lookup returns CDR1 GTSNPN and CDR2 SVGIG (reference sequence). The CDR3 loop is CAWRRLPGEKLFF. The CDR3 bases are TGTGCCTGGAGGCGACTCCCGGGAGAAAAACTGTTTTTT.

CDR3 sequence (DNA): TGTGCCAGCAGTGAAGGTCGGGCAGATACGCAGTATTTT. Translating it yields CASSEGRADTQYF. This chain joins TRBV6-1 and TRBJ2-3; D not resolved. The CDR3 sequence is 13 residues long. V shed 1 base and J shed 4 bases, with 6 bases lying between them. The germline CDR1 and CDR2 sequences are MNHNS and SASEGT.

V usage is TRBV2 and J usage is TRBJ1-2, with TRBD1 identical over 7 bases. Trimming cost V 7 bases and J 8 bases; bases outside gene matches: 10. The CDR3 runs to 13 residues. The germline V gene has CDR1 SNHLY and CDR2 FYNNEI. As DNA, the CDR3 is TGTGCCAGCACGCTTGACAGGGAGCGGGGCTACACCTTC. This gives the protein CASTLDRERGYTF.

Concerning this clone itself: The junction differs from germline at one of its ends, possibly a read error. The sample has other DNA sequences that encode this CDR3 too. V gene TRBV9 combines with J gene TRBJ2-3, with 12 bases matching TRBD2. CDR3 length equals 18 residues. Germline-derived CDR1 and CDR2 are SGDLS and YYNGEE. In DNA form, the CDR3 reads TGTGCCAGCAGCGTCAGAGGACTAGCGGGGAAGGGGGGCCGGGCGCAGTACTTT. It is translated as CASSVRGLAGKGGRAQYF. Supplemented by reference TRBV9 and TRBJ2-3, the full variable domain reads DSGVTQTPKHLITATGQRVTLRCSPRSGDLSVYWYQQSLDQGLQFLIQYYNGEERAKGNILERFSAQQFPDLHSELNLSSLELGDSALYFCASSVRGLAGKGGRAQYFGPGTRLTVL.

This rearrangement joins TRBV7-6 to TRBJ2-3, with 9 bases identical to TRBD1. Per germline, CDR1 SGHVS and CDR2 FNYEAQ. V dropped 5 bases and J dropped 4; count of bases not matched to a gene: 10. The CDR3 covers 16 residues. This chain's CDR3 is CASSPISGTGSDTQYF. The DNA of the CDR3 is TGTGCCAGCAGCCCCATCTCTGGGACAGGGTCAGATACGCAGTATTTT.

The V call is TRBV30, the J call TRBJ1-2; no clear D gene. Germline V lookup: CDR1 GTSNPN, CDR2 SVGIG (reference sequence). This CDR3 has 11 residues. V dropped 2 bases and J dropped 10 bases, with 11 bases sitting between them. The CDR3 reads CAWSFSSDYTF. The CDR3 region has the DNA TGTGCCTGGAGTTTTTCCAGTGACTACACCTTC.

The chain couples TRBV28 to TRBJ2-3, with D perhaps TRBD1 (6 bases). Trimming left V 6 bases short and J 2 bases short, with 12 bases between. Germline CDR1 is MDHEN and CDR2 is SYDVKM. The CDR3 has 14 amino acids. Written as DNA, the CDR3 is TGTGCCAGCAGGAAGGACAGACTCACAGATACGCAGTATTTT. It yields the protein CASRKDRLTDTQYF.

This clone was recorded once. The chain is built from TRBV5-1 and TRBJ1-4; D is possibly TRBD1 (5 bases). The V gene lost 0 bases and the J gene lost 2 bases, with 17 bases spanning the gap. Germline V lookup: CDR1 SGHRS, CDR2 YFSETQ. The CDR3 length is 18 residues. The CDR3 nucleotides are TGCGCCAGCAGCTTGGAGGGGTGGGAGCGGGCCACTAATGAAAAACTGTTTTTT. Translating gives CASSLEGWERATNEKLFF.

This clone appeared a few times. The chain is built from TRBV7-9 and TRBJ1-2, with 7 bases fitting TRBD1. Per germline, CDR1 SEHNR and CDR2 FQNEAQ (reference sequence). The ends lost 1 base at V and 6 bases at J; junction bases unmatched: 5. There are 14 residues in the CDR3. The CDR3 here is CASSLGPTGDGYTF. CDR3 DNA: TGTGCCAGCAGCTTAGGTCCCACAGGGGATGGCTACACCTTC.

Only a few counts were recorded for this clone. This chain uses TRBV5-4 with TRBJ2-3, with D perhaps matching TRBD2 (7 bases). From germline, CDR1 is SGHNT and CDR2 YYREEE (reference sequence). The CDR3 runs 15 residues. Between the trimmed V and J ends, which lost 4 bases and 0 bases, there was a span of 12 bases. The CDR3, as DNA: TGTGCCAGCAGCAGGGGGGGTGCTAGCACAGATACGCAGTATTTT. Translated, it gives CASSRGGASTDTQYF.

This clone has a handful of counts. The chain has TRBV7-9 and TRBJ2-3, with a possible D match to TRBD2 (6 bases). Trimming left V 1 base short and J 0 bases short, with 14 bases between. The CDR3 runs 17 residues. Germline V gene sequence: CDR1 SEHNR, CDR2 FQNEAQ (reference sequence). The CDR3 loop reads CASSLGFGGVSTDTQYF. The CDR3 nucleotides are TGTGCCAGCAGCTTAGGATTTGGCGGGGTCAGCACAGATACGCAGTATTTT.

The chain employs TRBV6-4 and TRBJ2-3; TRBD2 is a possible D gene (5 bases). Deletions cut 4 bases from V and 0 bases from J, with 8 bases between. This CDR3 has 14 amino acids. Germline V lookup: CDR1 MRHNA, CDR2 SNTAGT. The CDR3, as DNA: TGTGCCAGCAGTGCGGGAACTAGCACAGATACGCAGTATTTT. It is translated as CASSAGTSTDTQYF.

The chain has TRBV7-3 and TRBJ2-1; D possibly corresponds to TRBD2 (5 bases). The CDR3 covers 13 residues. Germline-derived CDR1 and CDR2 are SGHTA and FQGTGA. The ends were cut back, 5 bases at V and 4 bases at J, with 9 bases in the middle. This CDR3 is CASSSGLYNEQFF. DNA for the CDR3: TGTGCCAGCAGCAGCGGCCTATACAATGAGCAGTTCTTC.

This rearrangement joins TRBV4-1 to TRBJ1-2; D may be TRBD1 (6 bases). CDR3 size: 14 residues. The ends were cut back, 2 bases at V and 8 bases at J, with 15 bases in the middle. Germline V CDR1 and CDR2: MGHRA, YSYEKL. CDR3: CASSQNRARLGYTF. The CDR3 nucleotides are TGCGCCAGCAGCCAAAACAGGGCCCGGTTGGGCTACACCTTC.

In its sample, this clone was seen a few times. The CDR3 loop is CASSEGRGSDGYTF. In nucleotides, the CDR3 is TGTGCCAGCAGTGAAGGCAGGGGAAGCGATGGCTACACCTTC. The rearrangement joins TRBV6-1 to TRBJ1-2, with D possibly matching TRBD1 (6 bases). The CDR3 is 14 residues long. Germline loops: CDR1 MNHNS, CDR2 SASEGT. Trimming pared 1 base from V and 6 bases from J, leaving 12 bases between.

The chain carries TRBV9 and TRBJ1-1; D remains unclear. This CDR3 has 13 residues. Per the germline V gene, CDR1 is SGDLS and CDR2 is YYNGEE. The V end was cut by 0 bases, the J end by 10 bases, with 13 bases between. CDR3 protein: CASSVGFAEAAFF. The CDR3 nucleotides are TGTGCCAGCAGCGTAGGCTTTGCCGAGGCAGCTTTCTTT. The variable domain in full, with the rest retrieved from reference TRBV9 and TRBJ1-1, is DSGVTQTPKHLITATGQRVTLRCSPRSGDLSVYWYQQSLDQGLQFLIQYYNGEERAKGNILERFSAQQFPDLHSELNLSSLELGDSALYFCASSVGFAEAAFFGQGTRLTVV.

The chain has TRBV4-2 and TRBJ2-7, with TRBD1 matching over 8 bases. This CDR3 comprises 16 residues. Unmatched junction bases numbered 7, after V lost 1 base and J lost 2 bases. Germline CDR1 LGHNA, CDR2 YNFKEQ. The CDR3 DNA reads as TGTGCCAGCAGCCAAGTGGGCGACAGGGGCACCTACGAGCAGTACTTC. The encoded protein is CASSQVGDRGTYEQYF.

This clone has only a few counts. This rearrangement joins TRBV5-6 to TRBJ2-3; TRBD2 is a possible D gene (6 bases). Germline V CDR1 and CDR2: SGHDT, YYEEEE. This CDR3 has 13 amino acids. V gave up 4 bases and J gave up 8 bases, with 14 bases separating them. CDR3: CASSRDVSGTQYF. CDR3 nucleotide sequence: TGTGCCAGCAGCCGGGACGTTAGCGGTACGCAGTATTTT. Filled out from reference TRBV5-6 and TRBJ2-3, the complete variable domain reads DAGVTQSPTHLIKTRGQQVTLRCSPKSGHDTVSWYQQALGQGPQFIFQYYEEEERQRGNFPDRFSGHQFPNYSSELNVNALLLGDSALYLCASSRDVSGTQYFGPGTRLTVL.

This chain connects TRBV27 to TRBJ2-7; D unresolved. Trimming took 3 bases from V and 3 from J, leaving 3 bases between them. The CDR3 runs 11 residues. Germline CDR1 MNHEY, CDR2 SMNVEV (reference sequence). In DNA, the CDR3 is TGTGCCAGCAGTTTTAGCTACGAGCAGTACGTC. This gives the protein CASSFSYEQYV.